Listed here are 24 T cell receptor beta chains from one sample, sequenced in a study of T cell repertoires in cytomegalovirus infection. TCRdb ran MiXCR on the reads and lists one entry per CDR3 protein. Of hundreds of thousands of distinct CDR3 sequences in the sample, more than 9% were seen once. Sequencing was carried out using PBMCs. The source is a human donor in good health (CMV status not recorded). Some clones in this sample may be carry-over from other donors' samples.

In this sample, this clonotype turned up a few times. The chain has TRBV7-2 and TRBJ2-1; 9 bases fit TRBD2. CDR1 and CDR2 (germline): SGHTA, FQGNSA. The length of the CDR3 is 15 residues. V lost 5 bases to trimming and J lost 5 bases; unmatched junction nucleotides: 7. DNA for the CDR3: TGTGCCAGCAGCCCGGCGGGACTAGCAAACAATGAGCAGTTCTTC. Protein: CASSPAGLANNEQFF.

This chain joins TRBV5-4 and TRBJ2-7; 8 positions agree with TRBD1. Germline CDR1 SGHNT, CDR2 YYREEE (reference sequence). With V trimmed by 1 base and J by 3 bases, 6 bases remained unmatched. CDR3 length: 15 residues. This chain's CDR3 is CASSLWTGQGYEQYF. The CDR3 coding sequence is TGTGCCAGCAGCTTGTGGACAGGGCAAGGCTACGAGCAGTACTTC.

V usage is TRBV20-1 and J usage is TRBJ2-7, with 10 bases identical to TRBD1. The CDR3 spans 17 residues. Unmatched junction bases numbered 12, after V lost 3 bases and J lost 1 base. Looked up from germline, CDR1 is DFQATT and CDR2 is SNEGSKA (reference sequence). CDR3 region: CSARRAFRTGGSYEQYF. The CDR3 region has the DNA TGCAGTGCTAGGAGAGCTTTTCGGACAGGGGGTTCCTACGAGCAGTACTTC.

This clonotype has ten or more counts. The chain has TRBV6-1 and TRBJ1-1; 10 bases map to TRBD1. Germline V gene lookup returns CDR1 MNHNS and CDR2 SASEGT. Unmatched junction bases numbered 4, after V lost 5 bases and J lost 10 bases. The CDR3 is made up of 12 amino acids. The chain's CDR3 is CASSSGTGVAFF. DNA of the CDR3: TGTGCCAGCAGTTCCGGGACAGGGGTAGCTTTCTTT.

This clonotype was picked up a small number of times. This sequence joins TRBV7-2 and TRBJ1-5; TRBD1 matches at 7 bases. The germline CDR1 and CDR2 sequences are SGHTA and FQGNSA. The CDR3 is 15 residues long. The ends lost 7 bases at V and 7 bases at J; junction bases unmatched: 13. The CDR3 nucleotides are TGTGCCAGCACCGACTCATGGGCAGGGGGGCAGCCCCAGCATTTT. It specifies CASTDSWAGGQPQHF.

This clonotype occurred a few times. V is TRBV25-1 and J is TRBJ2-7; 12 nucleotides line up with TRBD2. Germline V gives CDR1 MGHDK, CDR2 SYGVNS. Trimming removed 3 bases from V and 3 bases from J; junction bases left unmatched: 3. The CDR3 sequence is 15 residues long. The CDR3, as DNA: TGTGCCAGCAGTGACGAGACTAGCGGGAGCTACGAGCAGTACTTC. Protein sequence: CASSDETSGSYEQYF.

This clonotype was counted only a few times. J is TRBJ1-1 and V is TRBV4-1, with 7 bases matching TRBD1. The length of the CDR3 is 15 residues. The trim removed 4 bases at V and 4 bases at J, leaving 9 bases unmatched. Germline CDR1 is MGHRA and CDR2 is YSYEKL. DNA of the CDR3: TGCGCCAGCAGCCGCGACAGGGTTGGGAGCACTGAAGCTTTCTTT. It codes for CASSRDRVGSTEAFF.

The V call is TRBV5-5, the J call TRBJ2-7; 9 bases align to TRBD1. Germline CDR1 is SGHKS and CDR2 is YYEKEE (reference sequence). The J segment lost 1 base and the V segment lost 3 bases, leaving 8 bases of the junction unmatched. There are 16 residues in the CDR3. CDR3 bases: TGTGCCAGCAGCTCGGGACAGGGCTTAAGGTCCTACGAGCAGTACTTC. Its translation is CASSSGQGLRSYEQYF. The full variable domain, its missing parts supplied by reference TRBV5-5 and TRBJ2-7, is DAGVTQSPTHLIKTRGQQVTLRCSPISGHKSVSWYQQVLGQGPQFIFQYYEKEERGRGNFPDRFSARQFPNYSSELNVNALLLGDSALYLCASSSGQGLRSYEQYFGPGTRLTVT.

This clonotype was seen more than once but under ten times. The rearrangement links TRBV24-1 to TRBJ2-7; TRBD2 matches at 8 bases. With 4 bases clipped from V and 5 bases from J, the junction kept 12 bases outside the gene matches. The germline gives CDR1 KGHDR, CDR2 SFDVKD. This CDR3 spans 16 amino acids. The CDR3 loop is CATSDWHSGSTNEQYF. DNA for the CDR3: TGTGCCACCAGTGACTGGCACAGCGGGAGTACCAACGAGCAGTACTTC.

This clonotype appeared many times. V and J are TRBV7-9 and TRBJ2-2, with 12 bases lining up with TRBD1. With 5 bases clipped from V and 6 bases from J, the junction kept 7 bases outside the gene matches. The CDR3 sequence is 16 residues long. The germline V gene has CDR1 SEHNR and CDR2 FQNEAQ (reference sequence). The CDR3 sequence: CASSDRDRGHAGELFF. The DNA for the CDR3 is TGTGCCAGCAGCGACCGGGACAGGGGGCATGCCGGGGAGCTGTTTTTT.

This rearrangement joins TRBV7-2 to TRBJ1-1; TRBD1 is a possible D gene (5 bases). The CDR3 consists of 13 residues. Germline-derived CDR1 and CDR2 are SGHTA and FQGNSA. Trimming cost V 6 bases and J 5 bases, with 13 bases left between them. In DNA, the CDR3 is TGTGCCAGCAGAGTGGGGGGGATTACTGAAGCTTTCTTT. It translates to CASRVGGITEAFF.

This clonotype was recorded at least ten times. The V gene is TRBV7-6, the J gene TRBJ1-4; D uncertain. V dropped 2 bases and J dropped 7 bases, with 17 bases sitting between them. The CDR3 is made up of 16 amino acids. Looked up from germline, CDR1 is SGHVS and CDR2 is FNYEAQ. CDR3 nucleotide sequence: TGTGCCAGCAGCTTATCCCCGGAGAGGGTTGGTGAAAAACTGTTTTTT. Translated, it gives CASSLSPERVGEKLFF. Supplemented by reference TRBV7-6 and TRBJ1-4, the full variable domain reads GAGVSQSPRYKVTKRGQDVALRCDPISGHVSLYWYRQALGQGPEFLTYFNYEAQQDKSGLPNDRFSAERPEGSISTLTIQRTEQRDSAMYRCASSLSPERVGEKLFFGSGTQLSVL.

In its sample, this clonotype was seen many times. The chain employs TRBV19 and TRBJ2-5, with D maybe TRBD1 (5 bases). The V gene's germline CDR1 is LNHDA and CDR2 SQIVND (reference sequence). V gave up 3 bases and J gave up 1 base, with 9 bases separating them. The CDR3 has 14 residues. CDR3 protein: CASSMGPGQETQYF. In nucleotides, the CDR3 is TGTGCCAGTAGTATGGGGCCAGGCCAAGAGACCCAGTACTTC.

This chain joins TRBV20-1 and TRBJ1-2; 8 bases align to TRBD1. The junction had 15 bases not matched to a gene; V was cut back by 6 bases and J by 6 bases. The CDR3 runs 15 residues. The germline V gene has CDR1 DFQATT and CDR2 SNEGSKA (reference sequence). For the CDR3, the DNA is TGCAGTGCCAAAATCGCGGGCAGGGGGCGGGATGGCTACACCTTC. It translates to CSAKIAGRGRDGYTF.

This clonotype was seen ten or more times. The chain is built from TRBV6-2 or TRBV6-3 and TRBJ2-1; perhaps TRBD2 as D (5 bases). The V end lost 6 bases, the J end lost 9 bases, and 15 bases lay between the germline ends. Germline V gene sequence: CDR1 MNHEY, CDR2 SVGEGT. This CDR3 comprises 13 residues. CDR3 residues: CASSPSIRGEQFF. The CDR3 bases are TGTGCCAGCAGCCCCTCCATCCGGGGTGAGCAGTTCTTC.

The rearrangement joins TRBV7-2 to TRBJ2-7, with TRBD2 matching over 7 bases. The CDR3 contains 15 residues. The germline gives CDR1 SGHTA, CDR2 FQGNSA. V was clipped by 2 bases and J by 1 base; unmatched bases: 5. The CDR3 reads CASSLRGTTSYEQYF. In DNA, the CDR3 is TGTGCCAGCAGCTTACGCGGGACTACATCCTACGAGCAGTACTTC.

This clonotype was detected a few times. This chain joins TRBV4-1 and TRBJ2-1; 10 bases map to TRBD2. The trim removed 3 bases at V and 7 bases at J, leaving 6 bases unmatched. Germline assignment: CDR1 MGHRA and CDR2 YSYEKL. The CDR3 totals 15 residues. CDR3: CASSHGLAGVNEQFF. The CDR3 bases are TGCGCCAGCAGCCATGGTCTAGCGGGAGTGAATGAGCAGTTCTTC.

The gene calls are TRBV7-9 and TRBJ2-7, with 9 bases matching TRBD1. There are 15 residues in the CDR3. V gave up 7 bases and J gave up 0 bases; unmatched junction bases: 7. Germline V gives CDR1 SEHNR, CDR2 FQNEAQ (reference sequence). CDR3 loop: CASTATGGPSYEQYF. The DNA for the CDR3 is TGTGCCAGCACCGCGACAGGGGGACCCTCCTACGAGCAGTACTTC.

There are many counts of this clonotype. The chain employs TRBV7-3 and TRBJ2-7; TRBD2 is a possible D gene (5 bases). The CDR3 runs to 16 residues. CDR1 SGHTA and CDR2 FQGTGA come from the germline V gene. V lost 0 bases to trimming and J lost 0 bases, with 12 bases between them. Here the CDR3 DNA reads TGTGCCAGCAGCTTAACAGTTAGCGCGAGCTCCTACGAGCAGTACTTC. This gives the protein CASSLTVSASSYEQYF.

This clonotype was picked up a small number of times. The J gene is TRBJ2-7, the V gene TRBV12-3 or TRBV12-4, with TRBD1 matching 9 bases. The CDR3 sequence is 17 residues long. V shed 6 bases and J 5 bases; nucleotides not matched to a gene: 17. The CDR3 reads CASRSGTKGQGGDEQYF. DNA for the CDR3: TGTGCCAGCAGGTCCGGAACCAAGGGACAGGGAGGGGACGAGCAGTACTTC.

This clonotype was counted ten times or more. The V call is TRBV6-6, the J call TRBJ1-5; D remains unclear. Looked up from germline, CDR1 is MNHNY and CDR2 is SVGAGI (reference sequence). The V end lost 10 bases, the J end lost 5 bases, and 18 bases lay between the germline ends. The CDR3 spans 14 residues. CDR3 bases: TGTGCCACCATCCGGAGGGCAGCCGATCAGCCCCAGCATTTT. Its translation: CATIRRAADQPQHF.

In this sample, this clonotype turned up a few times. The gene calls are TRBV14 and TRBJ1-5; maybe TRBD1 (5 bases). Deletions cut 2 bases from V and 9 bases from J, with 11 bases between. This CDR3 comprises 13 residues. CDR1 and CDR2 from the germline V gene are SGHDN and FVKESK. As DNA, the CDR3 is TGTGCCAGCAGCCAACTTCGTGGGGGGCCCCAGCATTTT. Protein: CASSQLRGGPQHF.

This clonotype came up many times. The rearrangement joins TRBV24-1 to TRBJ2-7; 14 positions match TRBD2. CDR1 KGHDR and CDR2 SFDVKD come from the germline V gene. The CDR3 runs to 19 residues. Trimming took 9 bases from V and 2 from J; bases not matched to a gene: 17. The CDR3 DNA is TGTGCCACCGCGTCGGGCGTTCCGGGACTAGCGGGAGTCCCCTACGAGCAGTACTTC. Translated, it gives CATASGVPGLAGVPYEQYF.

The chain has TRBV7-3 and TRBJ1-2; perhaps TRBD1 as D (6 bases). The CDR3 runs 13 residues. Trimming took 3 bases from V and 8 from J, leaving 13 bases between them. Germline V CDR1 and CDR2: SGHTA, FQGTGA. CDR3 in DNA: TGTGCCAGCAGCTTCACAGGGATGGGAGGCTACACCTTC. It is translated as CASSFTGMGGYTF.